The 20 T cell receptor beta chains reported below all come from one sample, sequenced in a study of T cell repertoires in cytomegalovirus infection. These TCRs' antigens remain unknown. TCRdb passed the reads through MiXCR, listing each CDR3 protein once. Found here are 70,000 to 85,000 distinct CDR3 sequences, 35% to 50% of them singletons; the top ten hold just over 90%. Sequencing used CD8+ T cells from cultured PBMCs, obtained from culture after CMV antigen stimulation. These TCRs come from a human donor in good health (CMV status not recorded). Some clones in this sample may be carry-over from other donors' samples.

This clonotype was observed a handful of times. The genes are TRBV7-2 and TRBJ2-3; TRBD2 matches at 12 bases. Germline CDR1 SGHTA, CDR2 FQGNSA. CDR3 length: 16 amino acids. With 5 bases clipped from V and 5 bases from J, the junction kept 8 bases outside the gene matches. CDR3 region: CASSEPSGGAKDTQYF. The DNA of the CDR3 is TGTGCCAGCAGCGAACCTAGCGGGGGGGCCAAAGATACGCAGTATTTT.

On this clonotype itself: It may be a read error: a sequence one base away is much more abundant. The chain recombines TRBV7-6 with TRBJ2-5; D gene ambiguous. The CDR3 extends over 12 amino acids. Germline values: CDR1 SGHVS, CDR2 FNYEAQ. The V end lost 1 base, the J end lost 3 bases, and 3 bases lay between the germline ends. The CDR3 loop reads CASSLGEETQYF. CDR3 DNA sequence: TGTGCCAGCAGCTTAGGGGAAGAGACCCAGTACTTC.

The chain has TRBV12-3 or TRBV12-4 and TRBJ2-5; D may correspond to TRBD1 or TRBD2 (5 bases each). The CDR3 spans 13 residues. V was shortened by 6 bases and J by 5 bases, with 13 bases between the two germline ends. CDR3 sequence reads: CASSQGWGETQYF. CDR3 sequence (DNA): TGTGCCAGCAGCCAAGGATGGGGGGAGACCCAGTACTTC.

The J gene is TRBJ2-7, the V gene TRBV28, with no clear D. Germline CDR1 is MDHEN and CDR2 is SYDVKM. The CDR3 is 15 amino acids. V was pared by 6 bases and J by 1 base, with 16 bases between. DNA for the CDR3: TGTGCCAGCAGCCCAGCCCCCAGGCTATCCTACGAGCAGTACTTC. It codes for CASSPAPRLSYEQYF.

This clonotype was found a few times. V is TRBV5-1 and J is TRBJ2-1, with TRBD2 identical over 8 bases. Germline V gene data show CDR1 as SGHRS and CDR2 as YFSETQ. V lost 3 bases and J lost 1; bases outside the gene matches: 6. This CDR3 is built from 16 residues. The CDR3 DNA reads TGCGCCAGCAGCTGGGGCGGGGGGCCATCCTACAATGAGCAGTTCTTC. Its protein product is CASSWGGGPSYNEQFF.

This clonotype was counted ten times or more. The genes are TRBV7-6 and TRBJ1-6; D is possibly TRBD1 (5 bases). V was clipped by 5 bases and J by 6 bases, with 14 bases between them. CDR1 is SGHVS and CDR2 is FNYEAQ in the germline V gene. This CDR3 has 15 amino acids. Written as DNA, the CDR3 is TGTGCCAGCAGCGGGGCGGGAGCTTTTAATTCACCCCTCCACTTT. Residues: CASSGAGAFNSPLHF.

In its sample, this clonotype was seen a few times. This chain links TRBV7-9 with TRBJ2-3; 10 nucleotides line up with TRBD1. This CDR3 is built from 14 residues. The germline V gene encodes CDR1 SEHNR and CDR2 FQNEAQ (reference sequence). V shed 5 bases and J 6 bases; nucleotides not matched to a gene: 5. CDR3 DNA: TGTGCCAGCAGCGGGGACAGGGGAAAGGATACGCAGTATTTT. Protein: CASSGDRGKDTQYF.

This clonotype appeared a few times. V is TRBV10-3 and J is TRBJ2-5, with D possibly TRBD1 on 7 matching bases. Germline assignment: CDR1 ENHRY and CDR2 SYGVKD. CDR3 length: 18 residues. The V gene lost 4 bases and the J gene lost 1 base, with 22 bases spanning the gap. The CDR3 region is CAISGGTRAGGLQETQYF. The DNA for the CDR3 is TGTGCCATCAGTGGTGGGACAAGGGCAGGGGGACTCCAAGAGACCCAGTACTTC.

The rearrangement links TRBV5-4 to TRBJ1-1; no clear D gene. The V gene's germline CDR1 is SGHNT and CDR2 YYREEE (reference sequence). The CDR3 sequence is 12 residues long. The V end was cut by 1 base, the J end by 4 bases, with 5 bases between. The CDR3 coding sequence is TGTGCCAGCAGCTTGCCCCCCACTGAAGCTTTCTTT. The encoded protein is CASSLPPTEAFF.

For the CDR3, the DNA is TGTGCCAGCAGTGATCCCGGGGGCCTCACAGATACGCAGTATTTT. It specifies CASSDPGGLTDTQYF. The V and J genes are TRBV2 and TRBJ2-3; D could derive from TRBD1 or TRBD2 (6 bases each). The V end lost 3 bases, the J end lost 2 bases, and 12 bases lay between the germline ends. Germline loops: CDR1 SNHLY, CDR2 FYNNEI. The CDR3 has 15 residues.

The CDR3 spells CASSYIGQPQHF. The DNA for the CDR3 is TGTGCCAGCAGTTACATAGGTCAGCCCCAGCATTTT. The chain joins TRBV6-5 to TRBJ1-5; D is ambiguous. The CDR3 has 12 residues. V was trimmed by 2 bases and J by 6 bases, leaving 5 bases between them. The germline V gene encodes CDR1 MNHEY and CDR2 SVGAGI.

This clonotype came up many times. The chain joins TRBV7-2 to TRBJ2-7; D call uncertain. Trimming stripped 1 base from V and 2 bases from J, with 15 bases between. The CDR3 spans 16 residues. Germline CDR1 is SGHTA and CDR2 is FQGNSA. CDR3 coding DNA: TGTGCCAGCAGCTTAGACTGGGTGTCAGAGACCTACGAGCAGTACTTC. This translates into CASSLDWVSETYEQYF. The full variable domain, its missing parts supplied by reference TRBV7-2 and TRBJ2-7, is GAGVSQSPSNKVTEKGKDVELRCDPISGHTALYWYRQSLGQGLEFLIYFQGNSAPDKSGLPSDRFSAERTGGSVSTLTIQRTQQEDSAVYLCASSLDWVSETYEQYFGPGTRLTVT.

The chain links TRBV27 to TRBJ2-1, with TRBD2 identical over 10 bases. The ends lost 3 bases at V and 9 bases at J; junction bases unmatched: 8. This CDR3 is 15 amino acids long. The germline gives CDR1 MNHEY, CDR2 SMNVEV (reference sequence). The DNA of the CDR3 is TGTGCCAGCAGTTTCCCAGCGGGGGGGCAAGGTGAGCAGTTCTTC. Translated, it gives CASSFPAGGQGEQFF.

The chain links TRBV7-9 to TRBJ2-3, with 9 bases fitting TRBD1. The germline gives CDR1 SEHNR, CDR2 FQNEAQ (reference sequence). V was pared by 5 bases and J by 4 bases, with 10 bases of the junction left unmatched. CDR3 length equals 16 residues. The CDR3 nucleotides are TGTGCCAGCAGCGCGGGGACAGGGTATCCCCCAGATACGCAGTATTTT. Residues: CASSAGTGYPPDTQYF.

This clonotype was seen a handful of times. The genes are TRBV4-1 and TRBJ1-1; a possible D gene is TRBD1 (5 bases). Trimming removed 11 bases at V and 1 base at J, with 14 bases between. This CDR3 is 13 amino acids long. Germline CDR1 reads MGHRA; CDR2 reads YSYEKL. In nucleotides, the CDR3 is TGCGCCGGGGGGGAATCAGCGAACACTGAAGCTTTCTTT. Translating it yields CAGGESANTEAFF.

This chain's CDR3 is CASSYSTRLESLSYNEQFF. DNA for the CDR3: TGTGCCAGCAGTTACTCGACCCGCTTAGAGTCTCTCTCCTACAATGAGCAGTTCTTC. The chain links TRBV6-2 or TRBV6-3 to TRBJ2-1; D remains unclear. CDR3 size: 19 residues. CDR1 and CDR2 from the germline V gene are MNHEY and SVGEGT. The ends were cut back, 0 bases at V and 0 bases at J, with 18 bases in the middle.

This clonotype has more than one count but fewer than ten. This chain joins TRBV7-2 and TRBJ1-1; D gene unclear. Trimming left V 5 bases short and J 2 bases short, with 15 bases between. This CDR3 is built from 15 residues. Germline loops: CDR1 SGHTA, CDR2 FQGNSA. The DNA for the CDR3 is TGTGCCAGCAGCCCCCTCGGGCAATCTAACACTGAAGCTTTCTTT. Translation: CASSPLGQSNTEAFF.

This clonotype was seen a few times. The rearrangement joins TRBV20-1 to TRBJ1-1; D is unresolved. V lost 8 bases and J 3 bases, leaving 28 bases between the germline ends. The V gene's germline CDR1 is DFQATT and CDR2 SNEGSKA (reference sequence). This CDR3 has 17 residues. The CDR3 spells CSYLKTLWTSRYTEAFF. The CDR3 DNA reads as TGCAGTTACCTAAAGACGCTATGGACCTCGAGGTACACTGAAGCTTTCTTT.

This CDR3 is CASSKSEPNRPMNTEAFF. As DNA, the CDR3 is TGTGCCAGCAGCAAGAGCGAACCGAACAGGCCCATGAACACTGAAGCTTTCTTT. The chain is built from TRBV7-8 and TRBJ1-1; D possibly corresponds to TRBD1 (5 bases). This CDR3 is 18 amino acids long. Germline V CDR1 and CDR2: SGHVS, FQNEAQ. V was cut by 5 bases and J by 0 bases, with 22 bases left in between.

V gene TRBV2 combines with J gene TRBJ1-2; 8 bases align to TRBD1. Trimming at V came to 8 bases and at J to 1 base, leaving 18 bases not matched to a gene. The CDR3 spans 18 residues. CDR1 and CDR2 from the germline V gene are SNHLY and FYNNEI. In DNA form, the CDR3 reads TGTGCCAGCGCCCGCCCGGGACAGGCCACACCCGTTAACTATGGCTACACCTTC. This translates into CASARPGQATPVNYGYTF.